This paragraph reports one T cell receptor (beta chain). This sample stems from a study of blood T cell repertoires in COVID-19. Study background: Specimens from acute and convalescent COVID-19 originated in the United States, Italy and Spain.

Repertoires were generated with immunoSEQ multiplex PCR, while TCRdb's copy carries only in-frame clones and drops some. This sample has under 75,000 clones, with approximately 86% found just once. The CDR3 totals 16 residues. The V and J ends lost 3 bases and 6 bases respectively, with 15 bases between them. CDR1 is MGHDK, CDR2 SYGVNS, per germline. The sequence was collected from a man aged 45-65 years with active COVID-19. J is TRBJ1-6 and V is TRBV25-1; a possible D gene is TRBD1 (5 bases). Source material: peripheral blood. The CDR3 DNA reads as TGTGCCAGCAGTGATGTCGCGGGACGTAGTAATTCACCCCTCCACTTT. Encoded protein: CASSDVAGRSNSPLHF.